Each of the 17 T cell receptor beta chains below was sequenced from the same sample in a study of long-term antiretroviral therapy in people with HIV (dated by TCRdb to 2021 to 2024). Sequencing of the TRB variable region was done with the immunoSEQ hsTCRB v3.0 assay at survey level resolution. Here the immuneACCESS table is served through TCRdb, limited to in-frame sequences with V and J called. Missing clones are a known gap in these copies; in checked studies unresolved V genes cover under half, and the rest lacks a known reason. The sample yields around 34,000 clones; 80% were counted once. The ten largest clones add up to around 5.1% of the sample. The source was unsorted PBMCs, collected 1.5 years after starting antiretroviral therapy. The receptor set was obtained from a man in his late teens or twenties with HIV.

This clone was seen just once. The chain has TRBV4-1 and TRBJ1-1; no definite D call. The CDR3 has 14 residues. Deletions cut 4 bases from V and 3 bases from J, with 12 bases between. Germline loops: CDR1 MGHRA, CDR2 YSYEKL. The CDR3 is CASSLGVVDTEAFF. The CDR3 DNA follows: TGCGCCAGCAGCCTCGGGGTCGTCGACACTGAAGCTTTCTTT.

The V and J genes are TRBV5-1 and TRBJ2-1, with 13 bases identical to TRBD2. Germline V gene data show CDR1 as SGHRS and CDR2 as YFSETQ. The CDR3 sequence is 16 residues long. Trimming cost V 4 bases and J 4 bases; bases outside gene matches: 5. The CDR3 loop reads CASSTTSGRGYNEQFF. CDR3 bases: TGCGCCAGCAGCACCACTAGCGGGAGGGGGTACAATGAGCAGTTCTTC.

This chain joins TRBV18 and TRBJ2-7; possibly TRBD2 for D (6 bases). The CDR3 contains 14 residues. The germline V and J ends were trimmed by 1 base and 0 bases, with 7 bases remaining between them. Germline lookup yields CDR1 KGHSH and CDR2 LQKENI. The CDR3 bases are TGTGCCAGCTCACCACAGGACTACTCCTACGAGCAGTACTTC. It codes for CASSPQDYSYEQYF.

The V and J genes are TRBV6-5 and TRBJ2-1; D is undetermined. CDR1 is MNHEY, CDR2 SVGAGI, per germline. V gave up 2 bases and J gave up 5 bases, with 4 bases separating them. The CDR3 covers 12 residues. The CDR3 here is CASSYANNEQFF. In DNA form, the CDR3 reads TGTGCCAGCAGTTACGCCAACAATGAGCAGTTCTTC.

For the CDR3, the DNA is TGTGCCAGCAGTGAAACAGGGCCGAGCTCCTACGAGCAGTACTTC. Residues: CASSETGPSSYEQYF. V usage is TRBV27 and J usage is TRBJ2-7; weak D call: TRBD1 (6 bases). The V and J ends lost 5 bases and 0 bases respectively, with 14 bases between them. The CDR3 contains 15 residues. CDR1 and CDR2 (germline): MNHEY, SMNVEV (reference sequence).

The rearrangement links TRBV6-1 to TRBJ2-7; no clear D. Deletions cut 7 bases from V and 0 bases from J, with 13 bases between. This CDR3 is built from 14 residues. The germline V gene has CDR1 MNHNS and CDR2 SASEGT. DNA for the CDR3: TGTGCCAGCAAGAACACCGACGACTCCTACGAGCAGTACTTC. Amino acids: CASKNTDDSYEQYF.

The chain combines TRBV28 with TRBJ2-7; TRBD1 aligns across 7 bases. Per germline, CDR1 MDHEN and CDR2 SYDVKM. V shed 2 bases, J shed 7 bases, and the junction held 8 bases outside the gene matches. The CDR3 contains 14 residues. CDR3 in amino acids: CASSLDRAQREQYF. The CDR3, as DNA: TGTGCCAGCAGTTTAGACAGGGCTCAGCGGGAGCAGTACTTC.

V usage is TRBV6-1 and J usage is TRBJ2-7, with D possibly called TRBD1 or TRBD2 (5 bases each). Germline CDR1 reads MNHNS; CDR2 reads SASEGT. This CDR3 region has 15 residues. V gave up 3 bases and J gave up 3 bases, with 15 bases separating them. CDR3 DNA sequence: TGTGCCAGCAGTGATCCCGGGACCCTCCTCTACGAGCAGTACTTC. Its translation: CASSDPGTLLYEQYF.

The chain has TRBV28 and TRBJ2-3; 8 bases agree with TRBD2. The CDR3 spans 11 residues. Germline CDR1 MDHEN, CDR2 SYDVKM. Trimming cost V 11 bases and J 6 bases; bases outside gene matches: 4. As DNA, the CDR3 is TGTGCCGCGGGGGGAATGGATACGCAGTATTTT. It translates to CAAGGMDTQYF.

V usage is TRBV18 and J usage is TRBJ2-5; TRBD2 is a possible D gene (5 bases). Per the germline V gene, CDR1 is KGHSH and CDR2 is LQKENI. This CDR3 has 12 residues. V dropped 6 bases and J dropped 5 bases, with 10 bases sitting between them. CDR3 residues: CASSPKRETQYF. DNA for the CDR3: TGTGCCAGCTCCCCGAAGCGGGAGACCCAGTACTTC.

The chain uses TRBV18 and TRBJ2-7; D gene unclear. Germline CDR1 KGHSH, CDR2 LQKENI. Trimming shortened V by 4 bases and J by 0 bases, and 4 bases separated the two germline ends. This CDR3 is 12 amino acids long. This CDR3 is CASSLHSYEQYF. In nucleotides, the CDR3 is TGTGCCAGCTCACTTCACTCCTACGAGCAGTACTTC.

The chain combines TRBV6-6 with TRBJ1-2, with D maybe TRBD1 (6 bases). Germline values: CDR1 MNHNY, CDR2 SVGAGI (reference sequence). The V end was cut by 6 bases, the J end by 4 bases, with 15 bases between. The CDR3 totals 14 residues. DNA of the CDR3: TGTGCCAGCAGACAAGGACAGATAGGCTATGGCTACACCTTC. It encodes CASRQGQIGYGYTF.

The chain uses TRBV18 and TRBJ2-1, with TRBD2 matching over 8 bases. V gave up 3 bases and J gave up 6 bases; unmatched junction bases: 4. There are 14 residues in the CDR3. The germline gives CDR1 KGHSH, CDR2 LQKENI. CDR3 bases: TGTGCCAGCTCACCGGGCAGCGGGAGCAATGAGCAGTTCTTC. This codes for CASSPGSGSNEQFF.

V is TRBV4-3 and J is TRBJ1-2; the match to TRBD1 covers 8 bases. The CDR3 loop spans 15 amino acids. Germline loops: CDR1 LGHNA, CDR2 YSLEER. Germline trimming cut 4 bases from V and 4 bases from J; bases unmatched to any gene: 8. The CDR3 is CASSLDRGVAYGYTF. CDR3 DNA: TGCGCCAGCAGCCTAGACAGGGGCGTTGCCTATGGCTACACCTTC.

The chain is built from TRBV27 and TRBJ2-5, with TRBD2 matching over 10 bases. Germline loops: CDR1 MNHEY, CDR2 SMNVEV (reference sequence). The CDR3 has 15 amino acids. Losses at the gene ends were 5 bases for V and 5 bases for J; bases not matched to a gene: 8. The CDR3 DNA reads TGTGCCAGCAGTCTCTTAGCGGGAGGCGCGGAGACCCAGTACTTC. This translates into CASSLLAGGAETQYF.

The J gene is TRBJ2-7, the V gene TRBV6-5; D perhaps matches TRBD2 (5 bases). Trimming left V 2 bases short and J 7 bases short, with 12 bases between. The CDR3 runs 13 residues. Germline CDR1 and CDR2: MNHEY and SVGAGI. CDR3 residues: CASSYTLSGEQYF. The CDR3 DNA reads TGTGCCAGCAGTTACACCCTCTCGGGGGAGCAGTACTTC.

V and J are TRBV27 and TRBJ2-7; TRBD1 aligns across 9 bases. J was trimmed by 3 bases and V by 5 bases; bases with no gene match: 8. This CDR3 spans 15 amino acids. The germline V gene encodes CDR1 MNHEY and CDR2 SMNVEV (reference sequence). The CDR3 DNA sequence: TGTGCCAGCAGTCCATTGGGACAGGGCATCTACGAGCAGTACTTC. It is translated as CASSPLGQGIYEQYF.